The entry below describes one T cell receptor beta chain. The antigen it recognizes is unknown. At one of its ends the junction is not consistent with the germline gene, which may arise from a read error. Each collaborating institution followed its own protocols to collect whole blood in K2EDTA tubes. Collaborator samples were shipped for TCRbeta analysis as frozen whole blood, isolated PBMCs, or DNA extracted from either sample type. This entry comes from a study of blood T cell repertoires in COVID-19 (dated by TCRdb to the early 2020s). Regarding the research as a whole: Samples covering the acute and convalescent phases of COVID-19 were provided by collaborators in the United States, Italy and Spain. Samples were obtained from the ongoing ImmuneRACE study (first 160 participants) and from 1,254 subjects provided by 6 global collaborators. HLA class I and class II types, where available, came from metadata supplied by the sample provider rather than from assay-based typing. The repertoires were made available in a free public database intended to serve as a resource for research on the immune response to SARS-CoV-2. The prospective study material was composed of cDNA or gDNA derived from T cells, B-cell-depleted T cells, or PBMCs. The sample metadata nearly always contained a de-identified subject ID, COVID-19 status, age in years and sex. Deeply sampled blood TCRbeta repertoires from subjects exposed to, actively infected with, or recovered from COVID-19 were included in the dataset.

Results the study describes overall, beyond this receptor: The amount of clinical and demographic metadata varied by source and participant and was provided uncurated.

CDR1 and CDR2 were assigned from the germline V gene as SGHRS and YFSETQ. Reading from cysteine to phenylalanine, the CDR3 counts 12 amino acids. This entry keeps only the CDR3 DNA: 36 bases, framed from base 1. TCRbeta CDR3 regions were amplified from genomic DNA using the immunoSEQ Assay, a bias-controlled multiplex PCR. The study's own analysis went as follows. The number of nucleated cells in each sample was estimated from the amplification of reference gene primers within the assay. To quantify the absolute abundance of each unique TCRbeta CDR3 rearrangement, sequence reads were collapsed and filtered. For each sample, productive Simpson clonality was calculated as the square root of Simpson's diversity index across productive rearrangements. TCRdb holds this immuneACCESS table with in-frame rearrangements only. Some clones are missing; in checked studies, unresolved V genes explain under half, and the rest has no known cause. That table furnishes V, J and clone size, whereas the DNA furnished D and trimming. Recorded for this sample are roughly 99,000 clones; more than 65% of them occurred a single time. Roughly 18% of the sample goes to the ten largest clones.

The receptor's source is a woman of 80 years or more with active or convalescent COVID-19. Sequenced sample: peripheral blood. The chain employs TRBV5-1 and TRBJ2-1, with an unclear D gene assignment. The CDR3 loop reads CASSLVLNEQFF. The nucleotide sequence reads as follows: TGTGCCAGCAGCTTGGTCCTGAATGAGCAGTTCTTC.